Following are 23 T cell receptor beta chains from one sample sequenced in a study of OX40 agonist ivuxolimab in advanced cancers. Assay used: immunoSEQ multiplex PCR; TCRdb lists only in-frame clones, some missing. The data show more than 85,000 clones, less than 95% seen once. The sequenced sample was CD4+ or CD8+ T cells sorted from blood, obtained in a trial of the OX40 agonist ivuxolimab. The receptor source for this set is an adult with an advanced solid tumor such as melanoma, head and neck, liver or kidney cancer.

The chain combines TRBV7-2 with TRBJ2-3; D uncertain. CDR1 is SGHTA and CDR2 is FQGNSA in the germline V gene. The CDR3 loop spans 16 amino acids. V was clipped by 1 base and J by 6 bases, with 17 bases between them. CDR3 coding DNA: TGTGCCAGCAGCTTAGTTGGGTCTTCCCCGTCGGATACGCAGTATTTT. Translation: CASSLVGSSPSDTQYF.

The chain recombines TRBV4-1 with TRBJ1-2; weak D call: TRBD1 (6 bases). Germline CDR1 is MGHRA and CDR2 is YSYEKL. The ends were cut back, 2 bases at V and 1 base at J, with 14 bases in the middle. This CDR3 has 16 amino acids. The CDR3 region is CASSQSFQGLNYGYTF. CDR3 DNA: TGCGCCAGCAGCCAATCGTTTCAGGGGCTTAACTATGGCTACACCTTC.

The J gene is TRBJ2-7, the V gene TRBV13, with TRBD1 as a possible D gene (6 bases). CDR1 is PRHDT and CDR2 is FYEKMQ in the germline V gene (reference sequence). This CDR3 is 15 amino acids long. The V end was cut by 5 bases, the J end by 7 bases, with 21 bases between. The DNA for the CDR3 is TGTGCCAGCAGCCCGGCGCAGGGGCGAATCGGGGAGCAGTACTTC. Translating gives CASSPAQGRIGEQYF.

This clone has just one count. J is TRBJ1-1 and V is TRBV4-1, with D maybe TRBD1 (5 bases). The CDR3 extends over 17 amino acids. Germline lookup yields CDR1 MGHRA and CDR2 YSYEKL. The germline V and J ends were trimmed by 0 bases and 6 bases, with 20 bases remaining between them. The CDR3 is CASSQDLGAAGYPEAFF. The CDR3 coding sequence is TGCGCCAGCAGCCAAGATCTCGGGGCCGCGGGATACCCTGAAGCTTTCTTT.

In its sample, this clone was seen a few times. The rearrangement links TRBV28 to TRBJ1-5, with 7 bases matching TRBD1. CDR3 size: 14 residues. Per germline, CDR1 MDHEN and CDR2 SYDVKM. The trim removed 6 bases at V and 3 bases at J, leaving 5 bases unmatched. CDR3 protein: CASSPTGNNQPQHF. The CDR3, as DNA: TGTGCCAGCAGCCCGACAGGGAACAATCAGCCCCAGCATTTT.

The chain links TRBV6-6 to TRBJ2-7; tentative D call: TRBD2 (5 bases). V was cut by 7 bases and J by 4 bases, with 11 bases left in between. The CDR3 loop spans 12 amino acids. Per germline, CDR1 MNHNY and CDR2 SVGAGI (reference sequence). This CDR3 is CASTKTGYEQYF. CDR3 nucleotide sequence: TGTGCCAGCACCAAGACGGGGTACGAGCAGTACTTC.

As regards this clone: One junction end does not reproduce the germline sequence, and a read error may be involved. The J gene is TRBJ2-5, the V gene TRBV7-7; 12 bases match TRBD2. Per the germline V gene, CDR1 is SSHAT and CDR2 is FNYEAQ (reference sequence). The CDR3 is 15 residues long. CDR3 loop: CASSQRLAGVKTQYF. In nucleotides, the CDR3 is TGTGCTAGCAGCCAGAGACTAGCGGGAGTTAAGACCCAGTACTTC.

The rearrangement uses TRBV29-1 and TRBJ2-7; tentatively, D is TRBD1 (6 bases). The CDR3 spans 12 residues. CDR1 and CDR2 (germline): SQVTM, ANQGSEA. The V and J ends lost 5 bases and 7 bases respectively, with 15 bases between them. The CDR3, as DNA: TGCAGCGTTAGTACAGGGCTTGGGGAGCAGTACTTC. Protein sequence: CSVSTGLGEQYF.

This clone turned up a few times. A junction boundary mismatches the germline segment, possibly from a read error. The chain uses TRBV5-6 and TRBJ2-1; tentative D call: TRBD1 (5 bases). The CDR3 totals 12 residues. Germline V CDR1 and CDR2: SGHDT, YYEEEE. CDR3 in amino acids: CASSFRMGQSLF. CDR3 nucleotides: TGTGCCAGCAGCTTCAGGATGGGGCAGTCGCTCTTC.

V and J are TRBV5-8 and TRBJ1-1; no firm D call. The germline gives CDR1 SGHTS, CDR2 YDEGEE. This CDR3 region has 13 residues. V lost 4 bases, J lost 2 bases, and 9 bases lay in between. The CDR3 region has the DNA TGTGCCAGCAGCCCGACGATAAACACTGAAGCTTTCTTT. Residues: CASSPTINTEAFF.

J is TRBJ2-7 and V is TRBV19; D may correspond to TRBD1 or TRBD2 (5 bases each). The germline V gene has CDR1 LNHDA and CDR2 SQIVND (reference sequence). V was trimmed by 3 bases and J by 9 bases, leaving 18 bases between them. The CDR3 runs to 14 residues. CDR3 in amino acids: CASSMGVRTDRQYF. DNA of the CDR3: TGTGCCAGTAGTATGGGGGTCCGAACGGATCGGCAGTACTTC. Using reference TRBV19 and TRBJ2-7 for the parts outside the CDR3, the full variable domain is DGGITQSPKYLFRKEGQNVTLSCEQNLNHDAMYWYRQDPGQGLRLIYYSQIVNDFQKGDIAEGYSVSREKKESFPLTVTSAQKNPTAFYLCASSMGVRTDRQYFGPGTRLTVT.

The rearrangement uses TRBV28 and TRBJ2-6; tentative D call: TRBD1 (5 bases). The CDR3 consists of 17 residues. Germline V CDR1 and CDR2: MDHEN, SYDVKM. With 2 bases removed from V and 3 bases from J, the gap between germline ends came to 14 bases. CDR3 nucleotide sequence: TGTGCCAGCAGTTTAATAGGGGCACCGTTTGGGGCCAACGTCCTGACTTTC. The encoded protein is CASSLIGAPFGANVLTF.

Here the CDR3 DNA reads TGCGCCAGCAGCCCGGACAGGGTGGGTCAAGAGACCCAGTACTTC. This codes for CASSPDRVGQETQYF. V and J are TRBV5-1 and TRBJ2-5, with 8 bases lining up with TRBD1. Germline CDR1 SGHRS, CDR2 YFSETQ. The CDR3 loop spans 15 amino acids. J was trimmed by 2 bases and V by 4 bases; bases with no gene match: 7.

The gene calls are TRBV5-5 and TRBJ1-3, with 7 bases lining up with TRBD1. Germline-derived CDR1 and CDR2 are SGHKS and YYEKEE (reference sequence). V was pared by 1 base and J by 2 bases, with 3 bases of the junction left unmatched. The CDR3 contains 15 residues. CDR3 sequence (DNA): TGTGCCAGCAGCTTGAGCACAGGGGCTGGAAACACCATATATTTT. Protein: CASSLSTGAGNTIYF.

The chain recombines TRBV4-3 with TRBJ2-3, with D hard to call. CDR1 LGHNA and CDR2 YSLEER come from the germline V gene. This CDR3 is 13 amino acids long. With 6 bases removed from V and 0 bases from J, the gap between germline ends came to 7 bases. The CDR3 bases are TGCGCCAGCAGTCTGACTAGCACAGATACGCAGTATTTT. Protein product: CASSLTSTDTQYF.

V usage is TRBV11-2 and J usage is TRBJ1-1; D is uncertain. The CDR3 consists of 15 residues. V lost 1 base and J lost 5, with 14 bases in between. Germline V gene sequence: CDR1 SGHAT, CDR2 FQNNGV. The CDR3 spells CASSLVRSTVTEAFF. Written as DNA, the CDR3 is TGTGCCAGCAGCTTAGTTCGGAGTACTGTGACTGAAGCTTTCTTT.

The CDR3 bases are TGTGCCACCAGCAGAGAAGGGGCGCCCGACAATGAGCAGTTCTTC. Translation: CATSREGAPDNEQFF. The chain joins TRBV15 to TRBJ2-1; possibly TRBD1 for D (5 bases). V was cut by 0 bases and J by 5 bases, with 11 bases left in between. CDR1 is LNHNV and CDR2 is YYDKDF in the germline V gene (reference sequence). The CDR3 runs to 15 residues.

CDR3: CASSPLQGINYEQYF. CDR3 sequence (DNA): TGTGCCAGCAGCCCACTACAGGGAATCAACTACGAGCAGTACTTC. V is TRBV11-2 and J is TRBJ2-7, with D possibly TRBD1 on 6 matching bases. V gave up 5 bases and J gave up 3 bases, with 17 bases separating them. Germline V gives CDR1 SGHAT, CDR2 FQNNGV. The CDR3 length is 15 residues.

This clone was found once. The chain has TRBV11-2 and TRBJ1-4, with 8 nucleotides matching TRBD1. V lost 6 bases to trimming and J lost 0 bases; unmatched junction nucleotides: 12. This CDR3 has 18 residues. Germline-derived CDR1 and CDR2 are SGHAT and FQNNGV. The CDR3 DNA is TGTGCCAGCAGTCGCCAGGGGGCGGCATTTACAACTAATGAAAAACTGTTTTTT. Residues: CASSRQGAAFTTNEKLFF.

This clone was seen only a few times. The CDR3 nucleotides read TGTGCCAGCAGCCCAGGACTAGCGGGAGGTAAAAGCTCCTACAATGAGCAGTTCTTC. Protein product: CASSPGLAGGKSSYNEQFF. V is TRBV7-9 and J is TRBJ2-1; 14 positions match TRBD2. Germline V gene lookup returns CDR1 SEHNR and CDR2 FQNEAQ (reference sequence). The junction had 9 bases not matched to a gene; V was cut back by 5 bases and J by 0 bases. The CDR3 contains 19 residues.

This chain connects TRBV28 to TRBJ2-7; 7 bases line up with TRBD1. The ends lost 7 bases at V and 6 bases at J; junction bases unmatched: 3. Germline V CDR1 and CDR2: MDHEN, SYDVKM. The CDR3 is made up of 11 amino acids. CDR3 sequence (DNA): TGTGCCAGCACTCCAGGGGGCGAGCAGTACTTC. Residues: CASTPGGEQYF.

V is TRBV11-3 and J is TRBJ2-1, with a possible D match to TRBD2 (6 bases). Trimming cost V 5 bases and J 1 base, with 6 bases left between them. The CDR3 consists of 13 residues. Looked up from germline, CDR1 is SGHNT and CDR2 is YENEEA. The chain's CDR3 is CASSGGSYNEQFF. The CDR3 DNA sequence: TGTGCCAGCAGCGGGGGGTCCTACAATGAGCAGTTCTTC.

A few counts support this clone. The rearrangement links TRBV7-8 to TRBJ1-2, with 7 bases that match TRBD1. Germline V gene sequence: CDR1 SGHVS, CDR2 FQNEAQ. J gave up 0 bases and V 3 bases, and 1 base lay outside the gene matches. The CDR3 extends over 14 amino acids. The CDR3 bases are TGTGCCAGCAGCTTGGGGACAGCTAACTATGGCTACACCTTC. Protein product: CASSLGTANYGYTF.